This TCR beta chain was sequenced for a study of blood T cell repertoires in COVID-19. Study overall: Donors in the United States, Italy and Spain gave samples during acute or convalescent COVID-19.

How the authors handled the data: It was from reference gene primer amplification that nucleated cell counts were estimated. The assay was immunoSEQ multiplex PCR, and TCRdb's table has in-frame clones only and misses some. V and J calls and clone size follow that table, whereas D and trimming were derived from the DNA. The sample carries a few hundred thousand clones, 75% to 90% recorded once. Germline CDR1 is MGHRA and CDR2 is YSYEKL. The V and J ends lost 5 bases and 8 bases, in that order; junction bases with no gene match: 3. This CDR3 is built from 13 residues. The source material was peripheral blood. The chain combines TRBV4-1 with TRBJ1-2; TRBD1 aligns across 12 bases. This TCR was recovered from a man aged 25 to 40 with active or convalescent COVID-19. The CDR3 sequence is CASSGTGGDGYTF. Written as DNA, the CDR3 is TGCGCCAGCAGCGGGACAGGGGGCGACGGCTACACCTTC.